One sample yielded the 12 T cell receptor beta chains listed below, sequenced in a study of T cell changes during pregnancy in multiple sclerosis. The protocol was immunoSEQ multiplex PCR, while the TCRdb copy is restricted to in-frame clones and leaves out a portion. The sample yields 95,000 to 150,000 clones, 80% to 95% seen once. Sample: peripheral blood, taken before pregnancy. The receptor set was obtained from a female donor with multiple sclerosis, enrolled in a pregnancy study.

The rearrangement joins TRBV5-1 to TRBJ2-3; a weak D match, TRBD2 (6 bases). From germline, CDR1 is SGHRS and CDR2 YFSETQ. This CDR3 is built from 15 residues. With 4 bases removed from V and 0 bases from J, the gap between germline ends came to 12 bases. The CDR3 protein is CASSVSGHSTDTQYF. In DNA form, the CDR3 reads TGCGCCAGCAGCGTAAGCGGGCATAGCACAGATACGCAGTATTTT.

This chain connects TRBV5-4 to TRBJ2-5, with D perhaps matching TRBD2 (5 bases). CDR1 and CDR2 (germline): SGHNT, YYREEE (reference sequence). The CDR3 length is 15 residues. The V end lost 7 bases, the J end lost 5 bases, and 21 bases lay between the germline ends. The chain's CDR3 is CASSRQTIRGETQYF. The CDR3 region has the DNA TGTGCCAGCTCCCGACAAACCATCAGAGGGGAGACCCAGTACTTC.

This chain uses TRBV30 with TRBJ1-1; perhaps TRBD1 as D (6 bases). The CDR3 extends over 13 amino acids. Germline V gives CDR1 GTSNPN, CDR2 SVGIG (reference sequence). V shed 3 bases and J shed 0 bases, with 8 bases lying between them. The CDR3: CAWSRGLNTEAFF. Written as DNA, the CDR3 is TGTGCCTGGAGCAGGGGACTGAACACTGAAGCTTTCTTT.

This sequence joins TRBV19 and TRBJ2-1, with 8 bases that match TRBD1. The germline CDR1 and CDR2 sequences are LNHDA and SQIVND (reference sequence). The CDR3 length is 13 residues. V shed 6 bases, J shed 5 bases, and the junction held 3 bases outside the gene matches. CDR3 coding DNA: TGTGCCAGTAGCGACAGGGGACACAATGAGCAGTTCTTC. It encodes CASSDRGHNEQFF. Full variable domain (outside the CDR3, taken from reference TRBV19 and TRBJ2-1): DGGITQSPKYLFRKEGQNVTLSCEQNLNHDAMYWYRQDPGQGLRLIYYSQIVNDFQKGDIAEGYSVSREKKESFPLTVTSAQKNPTAFYLCASSDRGHNEQFFGPGTRLTVL.

This rearrangement joins TRBV7-9 to TRBJ2-7; D unresolved. Trimming left V 5 bases short and J 5 bases short, with 13 bases between. The CDR3 covers 13 residues. The germline V gene has CDR1 SEHNR and CDR2 FQNEAQ (reference sequence). The CDR3 nucleotides are TGTGCCAGCAGCGGGCCCCTTTTTCACGAGCAGTACTTC. Amino acids: CASSGPLFHEQYF.

The count of this clone is one. V is TRBV7-9 and J is TRBJ1-4; D call uncertain. Germline V CDR1 and CDR2: SEHNR, FQNEAQ (reference sequence). The CDR3 is 15 amino acids. Trimming shortened V by 1 base and J by 8 bases, and 14 bases separated the two germline ends. CDR3 nucleotide sequence: TGTGCCAGCAGCTTAGGGACTCGCGCGGAGGAAAAACTGTTTTTT. This gives the protein CASSLGTRAEEKLFF.

V and J are TRBV28 and TRBJ2-1; 7 positions agree with TRBD1. CDR1 MDHEN and CDR2 SYDVKM come from the germline V gene. V lost 5 bases and J lost 2; bases outside the gene matches: 6. The CDR3 extends over 15 amino acids. In DNA, the CDR3 is TGTGCCAGCAGTACTCGACAGGGAGCCTACAATGAGCAGTTCTTC. Residues: CASSTRQGAYNEQFF.

This CDR3 reads CASSPTSGGQAQYF. The CDR3 DNA sequence: TGTGCCAGCAGCCCGACTAGCGGGGGCCAGGCGCAGTATTTT. This rearrangement joins TRBV6-5 to TRBJ2-3, with TRBD2 matching over 12 bases. The CDR3 has 14 amino acids. Germline lookup yields CDR1 MNHEY and CDR2 SVGAGI. V was clipped by 6 bases and J by 10 bases; unmatched bases: 8.

The rearrangement joins TRBV19 to TRBJ1-2, with TRBD1 matching 7 bases. CDR3 size: 15 residues. The germline V gene encodes CDR1 LNHDA and CDR2 SQIVND (reference sequence). Trimming at V came to 6 bases and at J to 5 bases, leaving 12 bases not matched to a gene. CDR3 sequence: CASSPTTGAGYGYTF. The CDR3 DNA follows: TGTGCCAGTAGCCCTACTACAGGGGCGGGATATGGCTACACCTTC.

This clone has just one count. The V call is TRBV2, the J call TRBJ2-3; TRBD2 might be the D (5 bases). V lost 11 bases and J 2 bases, leaving 11 bases between the germline ends. The CDR3 runs 12 residues. Germline V gene lookup returns CDR1 SNHLY and CDR2 FYNNEI. CDR3 sequence reads: CARREYTDTQYF. The CDR3 DNA sequence: TGTGCCCGAAGGGAGTACACAGATACGCAGTATTTT.

This chain connects TRBV30 to TRBJ1-1, with 8 nucleotides matching TRBD1. There are 14 residues in the CDR3. CDR1 and CDR2 (germline): GTSNPN, SVGIG (reference sequence). Germline trimming cut 4 bases from V and 1 base from J; bases unmatched to any gene: 5. The CDR3 region has the DNA TGTGCCTGGAACCCGGGACAGGAGAACACTGAAGCTTTCTTT. Encoded protein: CAWNPGQENTEAFF.

This chain connects TRBV4-1 to TRBJ1-2, with D possibly matching TRBD1 (5 bases). V was shortened by 3 bases and J by 5 bases, with 22 bases between the two germline ends. The CDR3 sequence is 17 residues long. Germline V gene data show CDR1 as MGHRA and CDR2 as YSYEKL. Here the CDR3 reads CASSQDDSGTGLYGYTF. The CDR3 DNA follows: TGCGCCAGCAGCCAGGACGACTCTGGGACGGGACTATATGGCTACACCTTC.